The 26 T cell receptor beta chains below all came from one sample that was sequenced in a study of blood T cell repertoires in COVID-19. Repertoires were generated with immunoSEQ multiplex PCR, while TCRdb's copy carries only in-frame clones and drops some. Here the sample spans some 390,000 clones, around 87% being singletons. Source material: PBMCs or T cells enriched from blood (not recorded which). The receptors were sampled from a man under 40 who had recovered from COVID-19.

The chain employs TRBV27 and TRBJ1-6, with D possibly being TRBD1 (6 bases). In germline, CDR1 is MNHEY, CDR2 SMNVEV (reference sequence). The V end was cut by 5 bases, the J end by 9 bases, with 14 bases between. This CDR3 spans 14 amino acids. The CDR3: CASSLDRSGSPLHF. The CDR3 nucleotides read TGTGCCAGCAGTCTCGACAGGAGCGGTTCACCCCTCCACTTT.

This chain uses TRBV5-4 with TRBJ2-3; tentative D call: TRBD1 (6 bases). With 7 bases removed from V and 1 base from J, the gap between germline ends came to 13 bases. The CDR3 covers 14 residues. The V gene's germline CDR1 is SGHNT and CDR2 YYREEE (reference sequence). This CDR3 is CASQGLAGTDTQYF. The CDR3 region has the DNA TGTGCCAGCCAGGGGCTGGCTGGCACAGATACGCAGTATTTT.

This clone occurred once. The rearrangement links TRBV19 to TRBJ2-5; 9 positions agree with TRBD1. Germline V gives CDR1 LNHDA, CDR2 SQIVND (reference sequence). V was pared by 3 bases and J by 1 base, with 9 bases of the junction left unmatched. The CDR3 runs 17 residues. This chain's CDR3 is CASSISPGQGSQETQYF. The DNA of the CDR3 is TGTGCCAGTAGTATTTCCCCGGGACAGGGAAGCCAAGAGACCCAGTACTTC.

This chain joins TRBV28 and TRBJ1-3; D is uncertain. Germline-derived CDR1 and CDR2 are MDHEN and SYDVKM. This CDR3 is built from 14 residues. V lost 6 bases and J lost 0, with 9 bases in between. CDR3 loop: CASSLQHSGNTIYF. The DNA of the CDR3 is TGTGCCAGCAGCCTTCAACACTCTGGAAACACCATATATTTT.

The gene calls are TRBV7-3 and TRBJ2-1; perhaps TRBD1 as D (6 bases). CDR1 and CDR2 (germline): SGHTA, FQGTGA. The CDR3 extends over 13 amino acids. The V end was cut by 11 bases, the J end by 7 bases, with 18 bases between. CDR3 in amino acids: CASKGVSSNEQFF. The CDR3 DNA reads as TGTGCCTCCAAGGGGGTATCGAGTAATGAGCAGTTCTTC.

The chain is built from TRBV5-4 and TRBJ1-1, with 10 positions matching TRBD1. The ends lost 4 bases at V and 4 bases at J; junction bases unmatched: 7. This CDR3 has 15 amino acids. Looked up from germline, CDR1 is SGHNT and CDR2 is YYREEE (reference sequence). The CDR3 bases are TGTGCCAGCAGCCGACAGGGGGCAATGACCACTGAAGCTTTCTTT. Encoded protein: CASSRQGAMTTEAFF.

The chain joins TRBV6-5 to TRBJ2-5, with a possible D match to TRBD1 (7 bases). The V gene lost 5 bases and the J gene lost 5 bases, with 15 bases spanning the gap. CDR1 is MNHEY, CDR2 SVGAGI, per germline. This CDR3 has 14 amino acids. CDR3 amino acids: CASSRTGGGETQYF. For the CDR3, the DNA is TGTGCCAGCAGTCGGACAGGTGGGGGGGAGACCCAGTACTTC.

The chain couples TRBV7-6 to TRBJ2-1, with 10 bases identical to TRBD2. Germline V gene data show CDR1 as SGHVS and CDR2 as FNYEAQ. The CDR3 sequence is 13 residues long. V shed 5 bases, J shed 9 bases, and the junction held 4 bases outside the gene matches. CDR3 bases: TGTGCCAGCAGCCTGACTAGCGGGTTTGAGCAGTTCTTC. It translates to CASSLTSGFEQFF.

This clone showed up just once. This CDR3 reads CASSMRPGTTGGHNEQFF. The DNA of the CDR3 is TGTGCCAGTAGTATGAGACCTGGGACAACCGGGGGGCACAATGAGCAGTTCTTC. The J gene is TRBJ2-1, the V gene TRBV19, with D maybe TRBD2 (7 bases). The CDR3 runs to 18 residues. V lost 3 bases to trimming and J lost 5 bases, with 23 bases between them. Germline values: CDR1 LNHDA, CDR2 SQIVND (reference sequence). Complete variable domain (other parts from reference TRBV19 and TRBJ2-1): DGGITQSPKYLFRKEGQNVTLSCEQNLNHDAMYWYRQDPGQGLRLIYYSQIVNDFQKGDIAEGYSVSREKKESFPLTVTSAQKNPTAFYLCASSMRPGTTGGHNEQFFGPGTRLTVL.

The chain recombines TRBV10-3 with TRBJ1-1, with 8 bases matching TRBD1. Trimming took 2 bases from V and 6 from J; bases not matched to a gene: 5. This CDR3 comprises 14 residues. Germline V gene sequence: CDR1 ENHRY, CDR2 SYGVKD. The CDR3 loop reads CAISEGDRRAEAFF. CDR3 in DNA: TGTGCCATCAGTGAGGGGGACAGGCGGGCTGAAGCTTTCTTT.

The chain links TRBV19 to TRBJ2-7, with 7 nucleotides matching TRBD1. Germline V gene sequence: CDR1 LNHDA, CDR2 SQIVND (reference sequence). V lost 10 bases, J lost 4 bases, and 10 bases stayed unmatched. The CDR3 loop spans 13 amino acids. This CDR3 is CATHSGTAYEQYF. As DNA, the CDR3 is TGTGCCACTCACTCCGGGACAGCTTACGAGCAGTACTTC.

This chain links TRBV25-1 with TRBJ2-7; the match to TRBD1 covers 9 bases. Germline V gives CDR1 MGHDK, CDR2 SYGVNS. The ends lost 4 bases at V and 5 bases at J; junction bases unmatched: 9. This CDR3 is built from 15 residues. The CDR3 sequence is CASSVRGQGAHEQYF. The CDR3 DNA is TGTGCCAGCAGTGTTCGGGGACAGGGTGCCCACGAGCAGTACTTC.

The chain employs TRBV19 and TRBJ1-1, with TRBD1 identical over 8 bases. The CDR3 sequence is 13 residues long. The germline V gene has CDR1 LNHDA and CDR2 SQIVND (reference sequence). V dropped 10 bases and J dropped 5; count of bases not matched to a gene: 9. This CDR3 is CAIVDRVGTEAFF. In DNA, the CDR3 is TGTGCCATCGTGGACAGGGTAGGGACTGAAGCTTTCTTT.

The chain links TRBV6-4 to TRBJ2-1; a possible D gene is TRBD2 (5 bases). CDR1 is MRHNA, CDR2 SNTAGT, per germline. The CDR3 is 12 amino acids. Trimming shortened V by 2 bases and J by 12 bases, and 11 bases separated the two germline ends. The CDR3, as DNA: TGTGCCAGCAGTGACGGTCTAGCCCGGCAGTTCTTC. This translates into CASSDGLARQFF.

The chain carries TRBV10-2 and TRBJ2-3, with D perhaps matching TRBD1 (5 bases). This CDR3 is 14 amino acids long. CDR1 and CDR2 from the germline V gene are WSHSY and SAAADI. Trimming shortened V by 4 bases and J by 5 bases, and 13 bases separated the two germline ends. DNA for the CDR3: TGCGCCAGCAGTGGAGCAGGGTTTGGAGATACGCAGTATTTT. This codes for CASSGAGFGDTQYF.

The rearrangement uses TRBV5-1 and TRBJ2-7; 7 nucleotides agree with TRBD2. Trimming removed 1 base from V and 0 bases from J; junction bases left unmatched: 4. This CDR3 region has 15 residues. Germline CDR1 reads SGHRS; CDR2 reads YFSETQ. This CDR3 reads CASSLTGTTSYEQYF. CDR3 DNA: TGCGCCAGCAGCTTGACCGGGACTACCTCCTACGAGCAGTACTTC. Based on the CDR3 plus reference TRBV5-1 and TRBJ2-7, the full variable domain is KAGVTQTPRYLIKTRGQQVTLSCSPISGHRSVSWYQQTPGQGLQFLFEYFSETQRNKGNFPGRFSGRQFSNSRSEMNVSTLELGDSALYLCASSLTGTTSYEQYFGPGTRLTVT.

The chain joins TRBV7-8 to TRBJ1-2; D is perhaps TRBD1 (5 bases). Germline V gives CDR1 SGHVS, CDR2 FQNEAQ. This CDR3 spans 15 amino acids. The V end lost 1 base, the J end lost 4 bases, and 13 bases lay between the germline ends. The CDR3 loop reads CASSLGRGSGYGYTF. The CDR3 DNA follows: TGTGCCAGCAGCTTAGGTCGGGGGTCAGGCTATGGCTACACCTTC.

The rearrangement joins TRBV6-5 to TRBJ2-1; D may be TRBD2 (5 bases). The V gene's germline CDR1 is MNHEY and CDR2 SVGAGI. This CDR3 contains 11 residues. V shed 7 bases and J shed 8 bases, with 9 bases lying between them. This CDR3 is CASIFGDEQFF. CDR3 in DNA: TGTGCCAGCATCTTCGGGGATGAGCAGTTCTTC.

The chain recombines TRBV7-8 with TRBJ2-2; TRBD2 might be the D (6 bases). V was pared by 6 bases and J by 4 bases, with 9 bases between. This CDR3 has 13 residues. CDR1 is SGHVS and CDR2 is FQNEAQ in the germline V gene. CDR3 DNA: TGTGCCAGCAGGGGGGGAGGCACCGGGGAGCTGTTTTTT. Its protein is CASRGGGTGELFF.

The chain carries TRBV5-1 and TRBJ2-5, with 12 bases fitting TRBD2. This CDR3 is built from 14 residues. Germline values: CDR1 SGHRS, CDR2 YFSETQ. With 5 bases clipped from V and 5 bases from J, the junction kept 4 bases outside the gene matches. CDR3 in amino acids: CASSLAGGEETQYF. As DNA, the CDR3 is TGCGCCAGCAGTCTAGCGGGAGGGGAGGAGACCCAGTACTTC.

The chain combines TRBV6-6 with TRBJ1-3; TRBD1 agrees at 7 bases. Germline V CDR1 and CDR2: MNHNY, SVGAGI (reference sequence). Losses at the gene ends were 7 bases for V and 0 bases for J; bases not matched to a gene: 9. The CDR3 length is 16 residues. The CDR3 is CASNHGTAISGNTIYF. The CDR3 DNA is TGTGCCAGCAACCACGGGACAGCTATCTCTGGAAACACCATATATTTT.

The V call is TRBV28, the J call TRBJ1-3; D is undetermined. The CDR3 is made up of 15 amino acids. V was shortened by 6 bases and J by 0 bases, with 12 bases between the two germline ends. Germline V gene sequence: CDR1 MDHEN, CDR2 SYDVKM. The CDR3 loop is CASSPPGNSGNTIYF. The CDR3 DNA reads as TGTGCCAGCAGCCCTCCGGGGAACTCTGGAAACACCATATATTTT.

The rearrangement joins TRBV29-1 to TRBJ2-2; a possible D gene is TRBD1 (5 bases). V was shortened by 2 bases and J by 5 bases, with 6 bases between the two germline ends. CDR3 size: 12 residues. Per the germline V gene, CDR1 is SQVTM and CDR2 is ANQGSEA. The CDR3, as DNA: TGCAGCGTTGAAAAGGGGACCGGGGAGCTGTTTTTT. Protein: CSVEKGTGELFF.

The chain couples TRBV5-5 to TRBJ2-5; 10 nucleotides match TRBD1. CDR1 is SGHKS, CDR2 YYEKEE, per germline (reference sequence). V lost 4 bases and J lost 5; bases outside the gene matches: 8. The CDR3 is 15 amino acids. The chain's CDR3 is CASSTTGGSWETQYF. The CDR3 DNA follows: TGTGCCAGCAGCACGACAGGGGGCTCTTGGGAGACCCAGTACTTC.

The chain has TRBV4-2 and TRBJ1-1, with a tentative D call TRBD1 (6 bases). The V end lost 4 bases, the J end lost 0 bases, and 9 bases lay between the germline ends. Germline V gene sequence: CDR1 LGHNA, CDR2 YNFKEQ. The CDR3 length is 14 residues. The CDR3, as DNA: TGTGCCAGCAGCCCGACAGGCCTGAACACTGAAGCTTTCTTT. Its protein is CASSPTGLNTEAFF.

This clone has just one count. V usage is TRBV29-1 and J usage is TRBJ2-2, with D tentatively TRBD1 (5 bases). The CDR3 runs to 12 residues. The V gene's germline CDR1 is SQVTM and CDR2 ANQGSEA. V dropped 3 bases and J dropped 5 bases, with 7 bases sitting between them. The CDR3, as DNA: TGCAGCGTTGACAGGGATACCGGGGAGCTGTTTTTT. Its translation is CSVDRDTGELFF.